The clone carrying this TCR beta chain was seen repeatedly, ten times or more. Antigen: not known. The sample comes from a study of CD8 T cells in ankylosing spondylitis. Findings of the study overall: Reactive arthritis synovial fluid and blood were previously reported to contain some motif variants. A TCR beta motif of 8 or 9 highly homologous variants appeared characteristic of ankylosing spondylitis blood.

Scientists made TCR beta libraries using quantitative 5'-RACE with molecular barcodes. TCRdb recomputed calls from the 5' RACE reads with MiXCR, one row per CDR3 protein. Of about 340,000 distinct CDR3 sequences in the sample, roughly 8% were seen once. CDR1 and CDR2 from the germline V gene are SQVTM and ANQGSEA. CDR3 length: 13 amino acids. V shed 6 bases, J shed 1 base, and the junction held 2 bases outside the gene matches. This sequence originates from a male donor with ankylosing spondylitis. The sequenced sample was blood, either unsorted or a sorted T cell fraction (not recorded which). The chain recombines TRBV29-1 with TRBJ2-3; 9 bases agree with TRBD1. CDR3 sequence: CSVRQGGTDTQYF. The CDR3 DNA follows: TGCAGCGTAAGACAGGGGGGCACAGATACGCAGTATTTT.